Sequencing of this T cell receptor (beta chain) was carried out in a study of human T cells and chemical hapten exposure. About the study: The sensitizer, 2% DPC, was used on about 2 cm by about 2 cm of upper inner arm skin.

The CDR3 extends over 16 amino acids. The trim removed 2 bases at V and 0 bases at J, leaving 4 bases unmatched. Germline V gene sequence: CDR1 MGHRA, CDR2 YSYEKL. The time point was: patch test 1, 2 weeks after DPC sensitization. Described treatment: therapeutic diphenylcyclopropenone sensitization with weekly scalp DPC. Study-level points and caveats: Versus controls, expanded TCRs had significantly more large CDR3 similarity clusters. No shift was seen in TCRs above 1 in 1000 frequency with DPC sensitization.

This clonotype came up many times. Antigen specificity is unknown. MiXCR, run by TCRdb on the RACE reads, gives a single entry per CDR3 protein. This sample carries approximately 340,000 distinct CDR3 sequences, about 7% of them seen once, and the ten largest clones take 7% to 10%. This sample comprised whole blood, obtained in connection with sensitization to the hapten diphenylcyclopropenone (DPC). The TCR originated in a woman between 18 and 30 years old with alopecia areata. Some clones in this sample may be carry-over from other donors' samples. The chain carries TRBV4-1 and TRBJ2-1; 7 nucleotides agree with TRBD1. This chain's CDR3 is CASSQHDRVSYNEQFF. CDR3 DNA: TGCGCCAGCAGCCAACACGACAGGGTCTCCTACAATGAGCAGTTCTTC.